A selection of T cell receptor beta chains follows, all from one sample in a study of pediatric ulcerative colitis. Data came from immunoSEQ multiplex PCR; TCRdb stores just in-frame clones and leaves some out. The top ten hold approximately 0.74% of the sample, which has approximately 40,000 clones, around 78% seen once. Sequenced input: gut tissue. All receptors come from a boy aged 10-17 years with moderate ulcerative colitis. Each CDR3 is given with its conserved first and last residue.

J: TRBJ2-1; V: TRBV5-6; CDR3: CASSLMGDEQFF
J: TRBJ2-2; V: TRBV29-1; CDR3: CSVVSRGTDTGELFF
J: TRBJ2-1; V: TRBV25-1; CDR3: CASSPQTSGGAYNEQFF
J: TRBJ2-1; V: TRBV5-5; CDR3: CASSLREQANEQFF
J: TRBJ2-3; V: TRBV7-9; CDR3: CASSFRQALSTDTQYF
J: TRBJ1-5; V: TRBV5-4; CDR3: CASSLAPDGNQPQHF
J: TRBJ1-3; V: TRBV4-2; CDR3: CASSQLPGQGPGNTIYF
J: TRBJ2-1; V: TRBV5-1; CDR3: CASSLIVGGPNEQFF
J: TRBJ1-5; V: TRBV7-3; CDR3: CASSLIRGNNQPQHF
J: TRBJ2-1; V: TRBV5-1; CDR3: CASKKTGTEGMQFF
J: TRBJ1-1; V: TRBV27; CDR3: CASSPRDWYSNTEAFF
J: TRBJ1-6; V: TRBV2; CDR3: CATGENSPLHF
J: TRBJ2-7; V: TRBV18; CDR3: CASSPRGQVYEQYF
J: TRBJ2-7; V: TRBV11-2; CDR3: CASSLVSRLAKSSYEQYF
J: TRBJ2-4; V: TRBV5-5; CDR3: CASSSRALEYIQYF
J: TRBJ1-5; V: TRBV5-8; CDR3: CASSHPDRTLRQPQHF
J: TRBJ2-7; V: TRBV20-1; CDR3: CSVLQDAEQYF
J: TRBJ2-2; V: TRBV4-1; CDR3: CASSQGIAYGTGELFF
J: TRBJ1-5; V: TRBV28; CDR3: CASSLGRRGVGQPQHF
J: TRBJ2-7; V: TRBV2; CDR3: CASSKGREYEQYF